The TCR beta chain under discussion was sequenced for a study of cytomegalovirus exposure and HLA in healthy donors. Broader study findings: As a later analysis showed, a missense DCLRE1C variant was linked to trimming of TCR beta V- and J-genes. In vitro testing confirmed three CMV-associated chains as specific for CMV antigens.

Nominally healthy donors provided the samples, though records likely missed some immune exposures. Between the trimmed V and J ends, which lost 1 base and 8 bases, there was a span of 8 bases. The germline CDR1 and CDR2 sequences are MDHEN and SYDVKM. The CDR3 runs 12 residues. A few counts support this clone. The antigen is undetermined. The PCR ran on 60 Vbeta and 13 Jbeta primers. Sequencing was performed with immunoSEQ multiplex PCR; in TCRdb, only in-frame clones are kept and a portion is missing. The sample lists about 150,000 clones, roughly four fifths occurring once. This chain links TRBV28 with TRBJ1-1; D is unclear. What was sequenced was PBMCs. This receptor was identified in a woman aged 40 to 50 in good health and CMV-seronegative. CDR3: CASSLSIQEAFF. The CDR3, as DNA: TGTGCCAGCAGTTTATCGATACAAGAAGCTTTCTTT.